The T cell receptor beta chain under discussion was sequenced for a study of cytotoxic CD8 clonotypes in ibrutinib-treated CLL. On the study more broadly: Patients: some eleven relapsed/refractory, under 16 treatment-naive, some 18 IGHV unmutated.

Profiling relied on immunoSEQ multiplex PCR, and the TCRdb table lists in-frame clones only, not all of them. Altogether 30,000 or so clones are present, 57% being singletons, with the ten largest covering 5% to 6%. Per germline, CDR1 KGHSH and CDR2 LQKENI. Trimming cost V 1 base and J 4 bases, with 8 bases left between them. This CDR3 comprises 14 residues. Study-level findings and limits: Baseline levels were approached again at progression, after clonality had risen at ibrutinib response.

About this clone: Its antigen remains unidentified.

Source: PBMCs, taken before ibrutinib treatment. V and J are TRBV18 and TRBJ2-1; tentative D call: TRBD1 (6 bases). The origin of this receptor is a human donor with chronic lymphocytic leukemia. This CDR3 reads CASSPRQVYNEQFF. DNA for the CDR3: TGTGCCAGCTCACCACGACAGGTATACAATGAGCAGTTCTTC.